This TCR beta chain was sequenced during a study of cytomegalovirus exposure and HLA in healthy donors (dated by TCRdb to about 2017). Concerning the study at large: The roughly 670 repertoires of the first cohort and the 110 or so validation repertoires were produced on the same platform, according to a later analysis. To predict cytomegalovirus infection status, the study brought together high-throughput TCR immunosequencing, statistical association of individual TCRs with disease status, and machine learning. A separate validation cohort of over a hundred different subjects was used in addition to the approximately 670-subject first cohort. The aim of the study was to test whether cataloging public T cell receptors could identify signatures of past pathogen exposure. On the study overall, not on this receptor specifically: The study gave a list of about 170 TCR beta chains associated with cytomegalovirus. A few of the identified cytomegalovirus-associated TCR beta chains were confirmed in vitro to be specific for cytomegalovirus antigens. All 130 or so repertoires were used to score co-occurrence in the validation cohort in a later analysis, because that analysis had no HLA typing for the cohort. Of the cluster scores, about 94% were above 0 in a later analysis, which found that TCRs clustered in the first cohort also tended to co-occur in the 120 or so validation repertoires. In both the original and validation cohorts, the classifier was reported to diagnose cytomegalovirus status with high specificity and sensitivity. The authors suggested that the approach could potentially be extended to other disease states and immunological phenotypes. Across donors, most TCR sequences were observed very rarely, whereas some public TCRs were present in many individuals.

Donors formed part of the validation cohort, which comprised 120 subjects and was distinct from the first cohort of 666 subjects. The library relied on the immunoSEQ multiplex PCR assay. The authors' analysis ran thus. To diagnose cytomegalovirus status from the catalog of TCR beta chain sequences, a statistical classification framework was built. TCRdb re-hosts the immuneACCESS table, in-frame sequences only. Its copies lack some clones; in the studies checked, an unresolved V gene accounts for under half of them, and the cause for the rest is not known. The V and J calls and clone size come from that table; D and trimming were worked out from the DNA. The sample table lists hundreds of thousands of clones, more than 85% of them with a count of one. The ten largest clones take up around 12% of the sample. The germline V gene specifies SNHLY as CDR1 and FYNNEI as CDR2. The V end loses 7 bases and the J end loses 0 bases, and a stretch of 3 bases separates them. The CDR3 runs 11 residues from the cysteine to the phenylalanine. Only CDR3 DNA is held: 33 bases, read in frame from base 1.

This clone was seen a few times. Its antigen target is currently unknown. Per-base quality was not reported, and no clone a single base away is much larger than it. This sequence uses TRBV2 and TRBJ1-1, with no D gene named confidently. The sequence came from a man aged 18 to 30 in good health and CMV-seropositive. Input material: PBMCs. The CDR3 region has the sequence CASMMNTEAFF. The nucleotide sequence is TGTGCCAGCATGATGAACACTGAAGCTTTCTTT.